This T cell receptor beta chain is drawn from a study of T cell responses to AZD1222 COVID-19 vaccine. Sequencing used immunoSEQ multiplex PCR; TCRdb keeps in-frame clones, though not all of them. The sample shows about 100,000 clones, roughly 86% of them seen only once. Trimming shortened V by 5 bases and J by 8 bases, and 24 bases separated the two germline ends. The CDR3 sequence is 16 residues long. CDR1 is SGHTA and CDR2 is FQGNSA in the germline V gene. The rearrangement uses TRBV7-2 and TRBJ1-2; D possibly corresponds to TRBD1 (6 bases). This receptor was identified in an adult in good health. This specimen consisted of peripheral blood, obtained on day 0 of MenACWY control vaccination. The CDR3 loop reads CASSPPGEGGARGYTF. The CDR3 DNA reads as TGTGCCAGCAGCCCCCCGGGAGAGGGGGGGGCCCGGGGCTACACCTTC. The whole variable domain, filled in from reference TRBV7-2 and TRBJ1-2, reads GAGVSQSPSNKVTEKGKDVELRCDPISGHTALYWYRQSLGQGLEFLIYFQGNSAPDKSGLPSDRFSAERTGGSVSTLTIQRTQQEDSAVYLCASSPPGEGGARGYTFGSGTRLTVV.